These T cell receptor beta chains were read from a single sample in a study of T cell responses to AZD1222 COVID-19 vaccine. This table comes from immunoSEQ multiplex PCR, and its TCRdb copy is limited to in-frame clones, with some not included. The sample holds more than 90,000 clones, roughly 91% seen once. The sample consisted of peripheral blood, taken 28 days after the second AZD1222 dose. Source of these receptors: an adult who received the AZD1222 COVID-19 vaccine. CDR3s include the opening cysteine and the closing phenylalanine or tryptophan. The D gene is left open where the match is weak. The size of a clone is reported for some rows only, either as once, few or many, or as a class for expanded clones.

clone_size,d_call,v_call,j_call,cdr3_nt,cdr3_aa
.,.,TRBV20-1,TRBJ1-1,TGCAGTGCTAGTAGGGGGGGAGCGTTGAACACTGAAGCTTTCTTT,CSASRGGALNTEAFF
.,.,TRBV19,TRBJ2-3,TGTGCCAGTAGTCCTAGGGGGGTTGAAGATACGCAGTATTTT,CASSPRGVEDTQYF
.,.,TRBV7-3,TRBJ1-2,TGTGCCAGCAGCGCAGGGGATGGCTACACCTTC,CASSAGDGYTF
.,TRBD1,TRBV11-2,TRBJ1-2,TGTGCCAGCAGCGAAGATGGGACAGGGAAGAGGAATATGGGCTACACCTTC,CASSEDGTGKRNMGYTF
.,.,TRBV12-5,TRBJ1-4,TGTGCTAGTGGGGGACGGTCTAACGGGAATGAAAAACTGTTTTTT,CASGGRSNGNEKLFF
.,TRBD2,TRBV19,TRBJ2-1,TGTGCCACTCGTAGCGGGGGCTCCTACAATGAGCAGTTCTTC,CATRSGGSYNEQFF
.,.,TRBV5-4,TRBJ1-2,TGTGCCAGCAGCCTATCCTCTAACTATGGCTACACCTTC,CASSLSSNYGYTF
.,TRBD2,TRBV7-3,TRBJ2-7,TGTGCCAGCAGCTTAAGCGGAGGACTAGCGGGATCGGGAGAGCAGTACTTC,CASSLSGGLAGSGEQYF
.,.,TRBV30,TRBJ1-2,TGTGCCTGGACCCTGTTCGGAAGGGAAGACTATGGCTACACCTTC,CAWTLFGREDYGYTF
.,.,TRBV7-2,TRBJ2-2,TGTGCCAGCAGTTATAGTAGCCCCGGGGAGCTGTTTTTT,CASSYSSPGELFF
.,.,TRBV5-6,TRBJ2-5,TGTGCCAGCAGCTTCCCGGGGGCCCAAGAGACCCAGTACTTC,CASSFPGAQETQYF
.,.,TRBV14,TRBJ1-2,TGTGCCAGCAGCCAAGGTGGGGGTGGCGGCTACACCTTC,CASSQGGGGGYTF
.,TRBD1,TRBV9,TRBJ1-2,TGTGCCAGCAGCGTAGTTGGACAGGGGTCCACCTACACCTTC,CASSVVGQGSTYTF
.,.,TRBV3-1/TRBV3-2,TRBJ2-2,TGTGCCAGCAGCCGGGGGGTTACCGGGGAGCTGTTTTTT,CASSRGVTGELFF
.,TRBD1,TRBV7-8,TRBJ1-1,TGTGCCAGCAGCACCCAGGCAGGGGGTACTGAAGCTTTCTTT,CASSTQAGGTEAFF
.,.,TRBV7-9,TRBJ1-2,TGTGCCAGCAGCTTAGCGCGAGACAGTTCCTATGGCTACACCTTC,CASSLARDSSYGYTF
.,TRBD1,TRBV18,TRBJ2-7,TGTGCCAGCTCCCCCCAACAGGGGACAACCTACGAGCAGTACTTC,CASSPQQGTTYEQYF
.,.,TRBV6-5,TRBJ1-4,TGTGCCAGCAACGACGGGGCCCGAAATGAAAAACTGTTTTTT,CASNDGARNEKLFF
.,.,TRBV15,TRBJ1-3,TGTGCCACCAGCAGAAACATGGGAGACACCATATATTTT,CATSRNMGDTIYF
once,.,TRBV14,TRBJ1-2,TGTGCCAGCAGCCCAGGGGCCTTAAAGGGTCCTTATGGCTACACCTTC,CASSPGALKGPYGYTF
.,TRBD1,TRBV5-1,TRBJ2-7,TGCGCCAGCAGCTTGGGAGTAGCGACAGGGGGGCGCGAGCAGTACTTC,CASSLGVATGGREQYF
.,.,TRBV18,TRBJ2-2,TGTGCCAGCTCACCACAGAAGGGGACCGGGGAGCTGTTTTTT,CASSPQKGTGELFF